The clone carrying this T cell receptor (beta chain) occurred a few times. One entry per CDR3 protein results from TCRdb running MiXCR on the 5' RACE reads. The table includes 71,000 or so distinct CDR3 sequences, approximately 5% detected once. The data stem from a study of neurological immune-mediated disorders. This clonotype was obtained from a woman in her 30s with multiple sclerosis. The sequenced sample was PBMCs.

The CDR3 here is CASSGPGQGGAYGYTF. The DNA for the CDR3 is TGTGCCAGCAGCGGCCCGGGACAGGGTGGGGCGTATGGCTACACCTTC. V and J are TRBV9 and TRBJ1-2; TRBD1 aligns across 9 bases. V lost 3 bases to trimming and J lost 5 bases; unmatched junction nucleotides: 11. The germline V gene encodes CDR1 SGDLS and CDR2 YYNGEE. The CDR3 spans 16 residues.